The present T cell receptor beta chain was sequenced within a study of cytomegalovirus exposure and HLA in healthy donors. CDR1 MNHEY and CDR2 SMNVEV come from the germline V gene (reference sequence). The junction had 4 bases not matched to a gene; V was cut back by 7 bases and J by 5 bases. The CDR3 totals 13 residues. The PCR contained 60 Vbeta and 13 Jbeta primers. Profiled with immunoSEQ multiplex PCR; TCRdb holds only in-frame clones, not every one. Of some 200,000 clones listed, around 80% are singletons. Comments on this clone: What it binds is unknown. Other DNA sequences of this sample code for an identical CDR3.

The study, taken as a whole, reports: Versus the approximately 720-donor mean, an Asian-associated ancestry cluster reportedly showed fewer N-insertions in a later analysis. For presence/absence analyses, sequencing depth was assumed to be roughly uniform across donors. Within the data, a cluster of highly shared sequence variants was likely a sequencing artifact.

The rearrangement joins TRBV27 to TRBJ2-2, with 7 positions matching TRBD1. This receptor was obtained from a man aged 35 to 55 in good health and CMV-seropositive. The sample taken for sequencing was PBMCs. The CDR3 nucleotides read TGTGCCAGCACACAGGGGTGGACCGGGGAGCTGTTTTTT. This sequence encodes CASTQGWTGELFF.